Described below is a single T cell receptor (beta chain) sequence and its context. Its antigen is currently unknown. Using immunoSEQ multiplex PCR, the repertoire was profiled, and TCRdb retains in-frame clones only, with some absent. There are about 140,000 clones in the sample; 80% to 95% occur only once, and under 2.5% lies in the top ten. V was clipped by 7 bases and J by 1 base, with 5 bases between them. Germline V gene data show CDR1 as MNHEY and CDR2 as SVGAGI. This CDR3 contains 13 residues. The entry originates in a study of T cell responses to AZD1222 COVID-19 vaccine. Findings and caveats of the study: A rise in Spike-specific TCR breadth and depth followed two AZD1222 doses. Close to half of spike-specific TCRs reportedly recognize unmutated variant regions. Donors were chiefly white British, with a greater number of females, and clonal diversity was perhaps underestimated. Vaccine-associated CD4 TCRs spanned spike, dominant at 160-218 and 743-854.

J is TRBJ1-6 and V is TRBV6-5; D uncertain. The receptor was isolated from an adult in good health. The sample here was peripheral blood, taken on day 0 of AZD1222 vaccination. In DNA form, the CDR3 reads TGTGCCAGCACGGGGTCCTATAATTCACCCCTCCACTTT. Amino acid sequence: CASTGSYNSPLHF.